What follows describes a single T cell receptor beta chain. Antigen: not known. 60 Vbeta and 13 Jbeta primers were used in PCR. TCRdb keeps only in-frame clones here, not all; method: immunoSEQ multiplex PCR. This sample has approximately 100,000 clones, with about 83% found just once. This sample was taken from a study of cytomegalovirus exposure and HLA in healthy donors. Findings and caveats of the study: In vitro work confirmed that a few CMV-associated chains recognize CMV antigens. As a later analysis showed, a missense DCLRE1C variant was linked to trimming of TCR beta V- and J-genes. Overall, around 160 TCR beta chains were annotated as cytomegalovirus-associated. Earlier analysis looked at TCR beta V segments, and most were productive about 87% or about 30% of the time.

Trimming removed 5 bases from V and 0 bases from J, with 7 bases in between. CDR1 MNHNS and CDR2 SASEGT come from the germline V gene. This CDR3 region has 13 residues. The TCR sequence derives from a female donor in good health and CMV-seropositive. Sequencing input: PBMCs. The chain joins TRBV6-1 to TRBJ1-1; D not resolved. CDR3 sequence reads: CASSSLLNTEAFF. In DNA form, the CDR3 reads TGTGCCAGCAGTAGCCTACTGAACACTGAAGCTTTCTTT.